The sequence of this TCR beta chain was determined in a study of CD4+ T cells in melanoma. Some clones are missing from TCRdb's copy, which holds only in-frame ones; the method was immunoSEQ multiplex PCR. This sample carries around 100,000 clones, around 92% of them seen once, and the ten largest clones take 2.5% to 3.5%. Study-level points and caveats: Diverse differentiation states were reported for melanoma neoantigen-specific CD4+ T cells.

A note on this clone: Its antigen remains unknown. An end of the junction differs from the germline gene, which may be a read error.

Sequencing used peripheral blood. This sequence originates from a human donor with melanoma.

CDR3 nucleotide sequence: TGTGCCAGCAGGGAAGGGACTCTCTCCGCAGATACGCAGTATTTT. Translation gives CASREGTLSADTQYF. This chain links TRBV2 with TRBJ2-3; tentatively, D is TRBD2 (6 bases). The CDR3 consists of 15 residues. Germline CDR1 and CDR2: SNHLY and FYNNEI.